The 12 T cell receptor beta chains reported below all come from one sample, sequenced in a study of control samples from healthy donors and cancer patients (dated by TCRdb to about 2020). Libraries were made using the immunoSEQ multiplex PCR assay. TCRdb carries this immuneACCESS record with in-frame sequences only. Its versions omit some clonotypes, under half of them owing to an unresolved V gene in the studies checked, with the rest unexplained. This sample is represented by fewer than 200,000 clones; approximately 94% of them were singletons. In total, the top ten clones hold approximately 1.5% of the sample. The sequencing sample was made of blood. The source is a man aged 30-40 years in good health.

The chain combines TRBV27 with TRBJ1-1; a possible D gene is TRBD1 (5 bases). Germline-derived CDR1 and CDR2 are MNHEY and SMNVEV (reference sequence). This CDR3 has 17 amino acids. Trimming shortened V by 2 bases and J by 5 bases, and 21 bases separated the two germline ends. CDR3 region: CASSLRGGPSLRTEAFF. For the CDR3, the DNA is TGTGCCAGCAGTTTAAGGGGAGGGCCGTCCCTGAGGACTGAAGCTTTCTTT.

V and J are TRBV27 and TRBJ2-1; tentatively, D is TRBD1 (7 bases). Trimming removed 7 bases at V and 7 bases at J, with 17 bases between. CDR1 is MNHEY and CDR2 is SMNVEV in the germline V gene (reference sequence). The CDR3 is made up of 14 amino acids. This chain's CDR3 is CASTRGARGNEQFF. The CDR3 nucleotides are TGTGCCAGCACCAGGGGGGCGCGGGGAAATGAGCAGTTCTTC.

The chain couples TRBV4-3 to TRBJ1-6, with D tentatively TRBD1 (5 bases). Germline V lookup: CDR1 LGHNA, CDR2 YSLEER. The CDR3 contains 12 residues. Trimming shortened V by 0 bases and J by 12 bases, and 6 bases separated the two germline ends. CDR3 in DNA: TGCGCCAGCAGCCAAGATGGGGGACCCCTCCACTTT. Protein product: CASSQDGGPLHF.

The chain links TRBV13 to TRBJ1-1; a possible D gene is TRBD1 (6 bases). Germline V gives CDR1 PRHDT, CDR2 FYEKMQ (reference sequence). Trimming took off 0 bases at V and 0 bases at J, with 11 bases between the two ends. The CDR3 runs to 16 residues. CDR3 loop: CASSLGQGRLNTEAFF. CDR3 in DNA: TGTGCCAGCAGCTTAGGACAGGGACGGCTGAACACTGAAGCTTTCTTT.

V usage is TRBV6-1 and J usage is TRBJ1-6; D uncertain. The length of the CDR3 is 17 residues. V was clipped by 2 bases and J by 9 bases, with 20 bases between them. Germline V lookup: CDR1 MNHNS, CDR2 SASEGT. CDR3 DNA sequence: TGTGCCAGCAGTGAACTTATAGCGTCCGGTCGAGGTTCACCCCTCCACTTT. Translation gives CASSELIASGRGSPLHF.

There are a few counts of this clone. This chain connects TRBV30 to TRBJ1-1; D unclear. The CDR3 runs 11 residues. Trimming stripped 3 bases from V and 8 bases from J, with 10 bases between. Per the germline V gene, CDR1 is GTSNPN and CDR2 is SVGIG (reference sequence). CDR3 sequence reads: CAWSDAREAFF. As DNA, the CDR3 is TGTGCCTGGAGCGACGCAAGAGAAGCTTTCTTT.

This clone was seen just once. The chain employs TRBV9 and TRBJ2-1; D call uncertain. Germline CDR1 and CDR2: SGDLS and YYNGEE. V was clipped by 0 bases and J by 3 bases, with 7 bases between them. The CDR3 consists of 14 residues. CDR3 sequence reads: CASSVDSLYNEQFF. The CDR3 DNA follows: TGTGCCAGCAGCGTAGACTCCCTCTACAATGAGCAGTTCTTC.

CDR3 loop: CASSPDTGELFF. As DNA, the CDR3 is TGTGCCAGTAGTCCGGACACCGGGGAGCTGTTTTTT. The genes are TRBV19 and TRBJ2-2; D unresolved. Germline CDR1 LNHDA, CDR2 SQIVND (reference sequence). Between the trimmed V and J ends, which lost 5 bases and 3 bases, there was a span of 4 bases. This CDR3 has 12 residues.

This clone was counted a single time. The chain carries TRBV21-1 and TRBJ1-2. TRBV21-1 is given as a pseudogene. This CDR3 region has 17 residues. CDR3 in DNA: TGTGCCAGCAGCGCCCCGTGTATGGAACGAAGGGACTATGGCTACACCTTC. Translated: CASSAPCMERRDYGYTF.

The rearrangement joins TRBV30 to TRBJ2-7, with D unresolved. V was cut by 3 bases and J by 0 bases, with 9 bases left in between. The CDR3 runs to 13 residues. Germline assignment: CDR1 GTSNPN and CDR2 SVGIG (reference sequence). The CDR3, as DNA: TGTGCCTGGAGCCCCGGCCCCTCCTACGAGCAGTACTTC. Translated: CAWSPGPSYEQYF. Complete variable domain (other parts from reference TRBV30 and TRBJ2-7): SQTIHQWPATLVQPVGSPLSLECTVEGTSNPNLYWYRQAAGRGLQLLFYSVGIGQISSEVPQNLSASRPQDRQFILSSKKLLLSDSGFYLCAWSPGPSYEQYFGPGTRLTVT.

The gene calls are TRBV30 and TRBJ2-3, with a tentative D call TRBD2 (6 bases). This CDR3 is 15 amino acids long. The germline CDR1 and CDR2 sequences are GTSNPN and SVGIG (reference sequence). V was trimmed by 0 bases and J by 5 bases, leaving 15 bases between them. The CDR3, as DNA: TGTGCCTGGAGTGTAGGCGGGGCTCGAGGAGATACGCAGTATTTT. It encodes CAWSVGGARGDTQYF.

Only one count was recorded for this clone. The genes are TRBV5-1 and TRBJ2-5, with D perhaps matching TRBD2 (7 bases). This CDR3 has 14 amino acids. Deletions cut 3 bases from V and 5 bases from J, with 14 bases between. Germline values: CDR1 SGHRS, CDR2 YFSETQ. This chain's CDR3 is CASSSGGYVETQYF. CDR3 coding DNA: TGCGCCAGCAGCTCGGGGGGCTACGTGGAGACCCAGTACTTC.